One sample yielded the 15 T cell receptor beta chains listed below, sequenced in a study of T cell repertoires in cytomegalovirus infection. TCRdb redid the calling of the reads with MiXCR, one entry per CDR3 protein. The profile shows a few hundred thousand distinct CDR3 sequences, around 30% of them singletons. These receptors lack a known antigen. The material sequenced was cultured PBMCs, taken from culture after CMV antigen stimulation. The origin of the receptors is a human donor in good health (CMV status not recorded). Some clones in this sample may be carry-over from other donors' samples.

For the CDR3, the DNA is TGTGCCAGCAGCCAAGATCACCCCATGGTAGGCTACGAGCAGTACGTC. It encodes CASSQDHPMVGYEQYV. The V call is TRBV14, the J call TRBJ2-7; D call uncertain. This CDR3 has 16 residues. V lost 0 bases and J 3 bases, leaving 15 bases between the germline ends. Germline CDR1 is SGHDN and CDR2 is FVKESK.

This clonotype appeared a single time. V and J are TRBV20-1 and TRBJ2-7; tentatively, D is TRBD2 (6 bases). The CDR3 consists of 13 residues. Trimming took 6 bases from V and 4 from J, leaving 16 bases between them. CDR1 and CDR2 (germline): DFQATT, SNEGSKA (reference sequence). CDR3 protein: CSASSAPAYEQYF. In DNA, the CDR3 is TGCAGTGCCTCTAGCGCTCCCGCGTACGAGCAGTACTTC.

This clonotype was observed a handful of times. The chain uses TRBV4-1 and TRBJ1-1; D gene unclear. The CDR3 totals 11 residues. In germline, CDR1 is MGHRA, CDR2 YSYEKL. Trimming cost V 6 bases and J 6 bases, with 8 bases left between them. The DNA for the CDR3 is TGCGCCAGCAGGAGAGACGCTGAAGCTTTCTTT. Amino acid sequence: CASRRDAEAFF.

For this clonotype: An end of the junction differs from the germline gene, which may be a read error. The chain couples TRBV12-3 or TRBV12-4 to TRBJ1-1; D is uncertain. The CDR3 runs 11 residues. CDR3: CASSFGQATRF. The CDR3 region has the DNA TGTGCCAGCAGTTTTGGTCAGGCGACACGCTTT.

The rearrangement joins TRBV7-2 to TRBJ2-1; 11 bases align to TRBD2. Germline values: CDR1 SGHTA, CDR2 FQGNSA. This CDR3 comprises 16 residues. Trimming cost V 5 bases and J 5 bases; bases outside gene matches: 8. The CDR3 DNA is TGTGCCAGCAGCCCGATAGCGGGAGGGGGTGACAATGAGCAGTTCTTC. Protein: CASSPIAGGGDNEQFF.

This chain uses TRBV20-1 with TRBJ1-1, with D unclear. Looked up from germline, CDR1 is DFQATT and CDR2 is SNEGSKA (reference sequence). The CDR3 has 12 amino acids. The V end was cut by 5 bases, the J end by 1 base, with 8 bases between. CDR3 sequence reads: CSAPRQNTEAFF. DNA for the CDR3: TGCAGTGCTCCACGACAGAACACTGAAGCTTTCTTT.

This clonotype has just one count. The rearrangement uses TRBV20-1 and TRBJ2-3; tentatively, D is TRBD2 (5 bases). CDR3 length equals 14 residues. Germline V gene data show CDR1 as DFQATT and CDR2 as SNEGSKA (reference sequence). The V and J ends lost 1 base and 3 bases respectively, with 11 bases between them. The CDR3 is CSARGPGFTDTQYF. Here the CDR3 DNA reads TGCAGTGCTAGAGGTCCGGGATTTACAGATACGCAGTATTTT.

The V and J genes are TRBV7-2 and TRBJ2-1, with D tentatively TRBD2 (6 bases). The CDR3 loop spans 16 amino acids. The V end lost 3 bases, the J end lost 2 bases, and 14 bases lay between the germline ends. CDR1 SGHTA and CDR2 FQGNSA come from the germline V gene. CDR3 residues: CASSFYSGGAYNEQFF. DNA of the CDR3: TGTGCCAGCAGCTTTTATAGCGGAGGGGCCTACAATGAGCAGTTCTTC.

The chain carries TRBV29-1 and TRBJ2-5, with 12 bases that match TRBD2. The V gene's germline CDR1 is SQVTM and CDR2 ANQGSEA. The CDR3 runs to 16 residues. V dropped 4 bases and J dropped 4; count of bases not matched to a gene: 10. CDR3 region: CSVVGETSGRRETQYF. CDR3 bases: TGCAGCGTTGTTGGAGAGACTAGCGGGAGACGAGAGACCCAGTACTTC.

The chain employs TRBV28 and TRBJ1-2; 8 bases are a match to TRBD1. The CDR3 is 14 amino acids. J lost 4 bases, V lost 5 bases, and 6 bases had no gene match. Germline V gene sequence: CDR1 MDHEN, CDR2 SYDVKM. The CDR3 region is CASSAQGAPYGYTF. CDR3 coding DNA: TGTGCCAGCAGTGCCCAGGGGGCCCCCTATGGCTACACCTTC.

The gene calls are TRBV11-3 and TRBJ1-2; a weak D match, TRBD1 (5 bases). V lost 1 base and J lost 8, with 8 bases in between. Germline CDR1 SGHNT, CDR2 YENEEA. This CDR3 is built from 12 residues. In DNA form, the CDR3 reads TGTGCCAGCAGCTTAGGGGGGACCGGCTACACCTTC. It codes for CASSLGGTGYTF.

The genes are TRBV6-5 and TRBJ1-4; D perhaps matches TRBD1 (6 bases). There are 14 residues in the CDR3. Germline V CDR1 and CDR2: MNHEY, SVGAGI. Trimming removed 6 bases at V and 5 bases at J, with 13 bases between. The chain's CDR3 is CASSQGRLNEKLFF. In DNA form, the CDR3 reads TGTGCCAGCAGCCAGGGGCGGCTGAATGAAAAACTGTTTTTT.

The chain combines TRBV4-1 with TRBJ1-3, with D hard to call. The CDR3 is made up of 17 amino acids. Trimming took off 4 bases at V and 0 bases at J, with 16 bases between the two ends. Germline CDR1 and CDR2: MGHRA and YSYEKL. CDR3 DNA sequence: TGCGCCAGCAGCCTTCCGACGGCTACTTCCTCTGGAAACACCATATATTTT. Its translation: CASSLPTATSSGNTIYF.

The chain combines TRBV30 with TRBJ1-2; D call uncertain. The CDR3 is made up of 15 amino acids. Germline assignment: CDR1 GTSNPN and CDR2 SVGIG (reference sequence). Trimming cost V 2 bases and J 1 base, with 14 bases left between them. The CDR3 is CAWSPAGGNNYGYTF. The CDR3, as DNA: TGTGCCTGGAGTCCCGCCGGAGGGAATAACTATGGCTACACCTTC. Drawing the rest from reference TRBV30 and TRBJ1-2, the complete variable domain is SQTIHQWPATLVQPVGSPLSLECTVEGTSNPNLYWYRQAAGRGLQLLFYSVGIGQISSEVPQNLSASRPQDRQFILSSKKLLLSDSGFYLCAWSPAGGNNYGYTFGSGTRLTVV.

The chain couples TRBV7-2 to TRBJ1-3; 7 nucleotides match TRBD1. With 5 bases clipped from V and 0 bases from J, the junction kept 10 bases outside the gene matches. The CDR3 is 17 amino acids. Per the germline V gene, CDR1 is SGHTA and CDR2 is FQGNSA. Written as DNA, the CDR3 is TGTGCCAGCAGCCCGCTGGGACAGATCTACTCTGGAAACACCATATATTTT. Translation gives CASSPLGQIYSGNTIYF.